Each of the 18 T cell receptor beta chains below was sequenced from the same sample in a study of T cells in Graves' hyperthyroidism and ophthalmopathy. TCR beta CDR3 regions were amplified from RNA. The HTBI primer set drove a first-round RT-PCR of the TCR CDR3. TCRdb re-called the multiplex PCR reads with MiXCR, one entry per CDR3 protein. Among nearly 250,000 distinct CDR3 sequences listed, approximately 25% were seen once. Sequences were obtained from blood. Every receptor here comes from a woman between 35 and 50 years old with Graves' ophthalmopathy.

This clonotype came up many times. The J gene is TRBJ2-7, the V gene TRBV6-5, with 10 bases lining up with TRBD2. The germline CDR1 and CDR2 sequences are MNHEY and SVGAGI. V trimming: 6 bases; J trimming: 3 bases; junction bases outside the gene matches: 2. The CDR3 has 13 residues. CDR3 DNA sequence: TGTGCCAGCAGGGCTAGCGGGAGCTACGAGCAGTACTTC. This translates into CASRASGSYEQYF.

The table lists this clonotype with many counts. The chain is built from TRBV24-1 and TRBJ2-7; TRBD1 matches 7 bases. The germline gives CDR1 KGHDR, CDR2 SFDVKD. The V gene end was trimmed by 6 bases and the J gene end by 5 bases; junction bases not matched to a gene: 12. The CDR3 runs 15 residues. The CDR3 nucleotides are TGTGCCACCAGTCCCGCCGGGACAGTGGGCCACGAGCAGTACTTC. It yields the protein CATSPAGTVGHEQYF.

The chain recombines TRBV28 with TRBJ1-1; D possibly corresponds to TRBD1 (5 bases). The CDR3 runs to 18 residues. The V gene lost 4 bases and the J gene lost 5 bases, with 26 bases spanning the gap. Germline CDR1 is MDHEN and CDR2 is SYDVKM. CDR3 DNA: TGTGCCAGCAGTTATCCAGGGCTCCGACCGACCCCAGGGACTGAAGCTTTCTTT. Translating gives CASSYPGLRPTPGTEAFF.

The V gene is TRBV27, the J gene TRBJ1-5; 7 nucleotides line up with TRBD1. Germline assignment: CDR1 MNHEY and CDR2 SMNVEV (reference sequence). This CDR3 has 17 residues. V lost 2 bases to trimming and J lost 0 bases; unmatched junction nucleotides: 7. CDR3 protein: CASSLRAGGDSNQPQHF. CDR3 nucleotide sequence: TGTGCCAGCAGTTTACGGGCAGGGGGGGATAGCAATCAGCCCCAGCATTTT.

This clonotype was detected many times. The genes are TRBV27 and TRBJ1-6; TRBD1 aligns across 7 bases. The CDR3 extends over 14 amino acids. With 5 bases clipped from V and 4 bases from J, the junction kept 2 bases outside the gene matches. The germline CDR1 and CDR2 sequences are MNHEY and SMNVEV (reference sequence). The CDR3 coding sequence is TGTGCCAGCAGTGGGACAGCTTATAATTCACCCCTCCACTTT. As protein: CASSGTAYNSPLHF.

Many counts were recorded for this clonotype. This chain connects TRBV11-2 to TRBJ1-1, with D perhaps TRBD1 (5 bases). Germline values: CDR1 SGHAT, CDR2 FQNNGV. Between the trimmed V and J ends, which lost 0 bases and 5 bases, there was a span of 7 bases. CDR3 size: 13 residues. CDR3 sequence: CASSLERTTEAFF. CDR3 DNA sequence: TGTGCCAGCAGCTTAGAAAGGACAACTGAAGCTTTCTTT.

This clonotype was recorded at least ten times. One end of the junction fails to match germline, which may point to a read error. The chain combines TRBV28 with TRBJ1-1; 7 nucleotides line up with TRBD1. CDR1 is MDHEN and CDR2 is SYDVKM in the germline V gene. The CDR3 is 13 amino acids. CDR3: CASSFDRDTETFF. The CDR3 bases are TGTGCCAGCAGTTTTGACAGGGACACTGAAACTTTCTTT.

This clonotype came up many times. This sequence joins TRBV28 and TRBJ2-5, with 7 positions matching TRBD2. Trimming removed 6 bases from V and 4 bases from J; junction bases left unmatched: 8. The CDR3 is made up of 14 amino acids. Germline V CDR1 and CDR2: MDHEN, SYDVKM. The CDR3 loop is CASRAWGGTETQYF. For the CDR3, the DNA is TGTGCCAGCAGGGCATGGGGGGGGACAGAGACCCAGTACTTC.

This clonotype was seen ten or more times. A much larger clone is a single base away; this may be a read error. J is TRBJ1-5 and V is TRBV6-5; no clear D gene. This CDR3 is 12 amino acids long. Trimming left V 4 bases short and J 9 bases short, with 10 bases between. Germline V gene sequence: CDR1 MNHEY, CDR2 SVGAGI. CDR3 sequence reads: CASSLIDRPQHF. The CDR3 DNA reads TGTGCCAGCAGTTTAATCGATCGGCCCCAGCATTTT.

This clonotype was counted at least ten times. The chain links TRBV30 to TRBJ1-2, with D perhaps matching TRBD1 (5 bases). Germline assignment: CDR1 GTSNPN and CDR2 SVGIG (reference sequence). Trimming stripped 7 bases from V and 3 bases from J, with 18 bases between. This CDR3 spans 14 amino acids. DNA for the CDR3: TGTGCCTCAGATGCTCCGACAGCCTACTATGGCTACACCTTC. It translates to CASDAPTAYYGYTF.

There are many counts of this clonotype. The genes are TRBV27 and TRBJ1-1, with D perhaps matching TRBD1 (5 bases). This CDR3 has 16 residues. Looked up from germline, CDR1 is MNHEY and CDR2 is SMNVEV (reference sequence). Trimming left V 6 bases short and J 7 bases short, with 24 bases between. The CDR3 DNA sequence: TGTGCCAGCAGCCCCGATTCGGCTTCGGGGGGGAGTGAAGCTTTCTTT. Amino acids: CASSPDSASGGSEAFF.

This clonotype was counted a few times. The chain carries TRBV27 and TRBJ2-2, with 7 bases fitting TRBD2. The V gene's germline CDR1 is MNHEY and CDR2 SMNVEV (reference sequence). The CDR3 consists of 17 residues. V lost 5 bases and J lost 2; bases outside the gene matches: 11. The CDR3 DNA reads as TGTGCCAGCAGTCCACGACTGACAGCGGGAAACACCGGGGAGCTGTTTTTT. Translating gives CASSPRLTAGNTGELFF.

The V and J genes are TRBV27 and TRBJ2-7; 11 positions match TRBD2. CDR1 is MNHEY, CDR2 SMNVEV, per germline (reference sequence). This CDR3 spans 15 amino acids. J lost 5 bases, V lost 5 bases, and 8 bases had no gene match. Written as DNA, the CDR3 is TGTGCCAGCAGTACTCGACTAGCGGGACACCACGAGCAGTACTTC. This encodes CASSTRLAGHHEQYF.

This clonotype was recorded at least ten times. The chain is built from TRBV20-1 and TRBJ2-7, with 13 bases fitting TRBD2. From germline, CDR1 is DFQATT and CDR2 SNEGSKA (reference sequence). Trimming at V came to 0 bases and at J to 3 bases, leaving 5 bases not matched to a gene. CDR3 size: 16 residues. The CDR3 bases are TGCAGTGCTAGAGATACTAGCGGGAGGGCCAACTACGAGCAGTACTTC. Translating gives CSARDTSGRANYEQYF.

This clonotype was recorded at least ten times. J is TRBJ2-2 and V is TRBV12-3 or TRBV12-4; TRBD2 matches 11 bases. The CDR3 is 16 residues long. The ends lost 3 bases at V and 6 bases at J; junction bases unmatched: 6. CDR3 nucleotide sequence: TGTGCCAGCAGTTTGAGGACTAGCGGGTTGCCCGGGGAGCTGTTTTTT. Amino acids: CASSLRTSGLPGELFF.

This clonotype was observed at least ten times. The chain has TRBV10-3 and TRBJ1-3, with D uncertain. Germline CDR1 reads ENHRY; CDR2 reads SYGVKD. This CDR3 is 12 amino acids long. V lost 8 bases to trimming and J lost 9 bases, with 14 bases between them. The CDR3 nucleotides are TGTGCCATCTCAGCGTCTCGGGTCACCATATATTTT. The encoded protein is CAISASRVTIYF.

This clonotype came up a few times. V gene TRBV5-1 combines with J gene TRBJ2-7; 10 nucleotides align to TRBD2. There are 15 residues in the CDR3. The ends lost 3 bases at V and 3 bases at J; junction bases unmatched: 6. CDR1 and CDR2 (germline): SGHRS, YFSETQ. CDR3 region: CASSSGTSVFYEQYF. CDR3 sequence (DNA): TGCGCCAGCAGCTCGGGGACTAGCGTTTTCTACGAGCAGTACTTC.

This clonotype occurred many times. The chain uses TRBV20-1 and TRBJ2-7; D perhaps matches TRBD1 (6 bases). Germline loops: CDR1 DFQATT, CDR2 SNEGSKA (reference sequence). This CDR3 has 13 residues. Trimming removed 3 bases at V and 0 bases at J, with 9 bases between. In nucleotides, the CDR3 is TGCAGTGCTAGGGGGGCGAACTCCTACGAGCAGTACTTC. Amino acids: CSARGANSYEQYF.